This T cell receptor beta chain was sequenced for a study of T cell responses to AZD1222 COVID-19 vaccine. The study's findings and limits: Possibly, clonal diversity was underestimated; donors were largely white British and included more females.

A note on this clone: Its antigen is still unknown.

TCRdb's table, derived via immunoSEQ multiplex PCR, lists solely in-frame clones and lacks some. The table lists approximately 82,000 clones, roughly 92% of them singletons, with under 3.5% in the top ten. Second doses that came at about 4 or about 12 weeks were put together. The V and J ends lost 2 bases and 3 bases respectively, with 10 bases between them. Germline values: CDR1 KGHSH, CDR2 LQKENI. The CDR3 sequence is 14 residues long. The specimen was peripheral blood, collected 28 days after the second AZD1222 dose. The chain links TRBV18 to TRBJ1-1; no clear D gene. The clonotype was recovered from an adult who received the AZD1222 COVID-19 vaccine. CDR3 sequence (DNA): TGTGCCAGCTCACCAGGACTAAGGGACACTGAAGCTTTCTTT. This encodes CASSPGLRDTEAFF. The variable domain in full, completed from reference TRBV18 and TRBJ1-1, reads NAGVMQNPRHLVRRRGQEARLRCSPMKGHSHVYWYRQLPEEGLKFMVYLQKENIIDESGMPKERFSAEFPKEGPSILRIQQVVRGDSAAYFCASSPGLRDTEAFFGQGTRLTVV.